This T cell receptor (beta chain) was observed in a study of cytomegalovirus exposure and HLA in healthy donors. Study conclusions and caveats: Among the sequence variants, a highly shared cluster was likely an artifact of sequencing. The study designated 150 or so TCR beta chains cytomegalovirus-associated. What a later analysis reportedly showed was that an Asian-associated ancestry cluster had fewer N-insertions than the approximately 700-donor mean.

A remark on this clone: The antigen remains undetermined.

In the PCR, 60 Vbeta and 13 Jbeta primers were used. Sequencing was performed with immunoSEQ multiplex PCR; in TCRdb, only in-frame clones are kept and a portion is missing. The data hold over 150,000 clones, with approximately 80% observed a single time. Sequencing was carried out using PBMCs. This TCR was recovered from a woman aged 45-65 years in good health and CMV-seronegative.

CDR3 coding DNA: TGCGCCAGCAGCACTGAGAACAGGGTCGCGACAGATACGCAGTATTTT. Protein sequence: CASSTENRVATDTQYF. The rearrangement links TRBV5-1 to TRBJ2-3; D may be TRBD1 (6 bases). This CDR3 comprises 16 residues. Germline values: CDR1 SGHRS, CDR2 YFSETQ. The ends were cut back, 4 bases at V and 3 bases at J, with 18 bases in the middle.